This T cell receptor beta chain appears in the sequencing data of a study of blood T cell repertoires in COVID-19. Trimming stripped 0 bases from V and 0 bases from J, with 6 bases between. Germline assignment: CDR1 SGDLS and CDR2 YYNGEE. This CDR3 is 14 amino acids long. Only in-frame clones appear in the TCRdb table, and some are missing; sequencing was by immunoSEQ multiplex PCR. Of about 310,000 clones detected, around 91% appear once; the ten largest clones hold around 4.5%. The receptor's source is a woman aged 18-29 years with acute COVID-19. Sample: PBMCs or T cells enriched from blood (not recorded which). J is TRBJ1-1 and V is TRBV9, with D perhaps TRBD1 (5 bases). CDR3 nucleotides: TGTGCCAGCAGCGTAGGGGGGGTGAACACTGAAGCTTTCTTT. It specifies CASSVGGVNTEAFF.